This is a list of T cell receptor beta chains from one sample in a study of blood T cell repertoires in COVID-19. Here immunoSEQ multiplex PCR was the method, and the copy in TCRdb shows in-frame clones only, minus some. Of 45,000 to 55,000 clones listed, roughly 84% are singletons. Specimen: peripheral blood. The source is a man aged 50 or older with acute or convalescent COVID-19. CDR3s include the opening cysteine and the closing phenylalanine or tryptophan. D genes are given only for firm matches. Clone size is shown for a subset of rows, as once, few, many or a class of expanded clone.

TRBJ2-1,TRBV19,NA,TRBD2,CASSTFGRGSTDEQFF,TGTGCCAGTAGCACCTTCGGGCGCGGGAGTACCGATGAGCAGTTCTTC
TRBJ1-1,TRBV7-9,NA,NA,CASSFRGGSNTEAFF,TGTGCCAGCAGCTTCCGGGGAGGGTCGAACACTGAAGCTTTCTTT
TRBJ2-7,TRBV11-2,once,NA,CASSTGGSGSYEQYF,TGTGCCAGCAGCACCGGGGGTAGCGGCTCCTACGAGCAGTACTTC
TRBJ2-7,TRBV18,NA,TRBD1,CASSLQGGSYEQYF,TGTGCCAGCTCACTACAGGGGGGCTCCTACGAGCAGTACTTC
TRBJ1-4,TRBV10-3,NA,NA,CAISEGGTGTEKLFF,TGTGCCATCAGTGAGGGCGGGACGGGGACTGAAAAACTGTTTTTT
TRBJ1-1,TRBV28,NA,NA,CASSSPEKGRWGTEAFF,TGTGCCAGCAGTTCCCCGGAGAAGGGGCGATGGGGCACTGAAGCTTTCTTT
TRBJ2-7,TRBV5-6,NA,NA,CASSLLNYEQYF,TGTGCCAGCAGCCTCTTAAACTACGAGCAGTACTTC
TRBJ1-6,TRBV3-1/TRBV3-2,NA,TRBD1,CASSTGQDNSPLHF,TGTGCCAGCAGCACGGGACAGGATAATTCACCCCTCCACTTT
TRBJ1-2,TRBV13,NA,NA,CASSLEVPGSNYGYTF,TGTGCCAGCAGCTTAGAGGTCCCCGGGAGCAACTATGGCTACACCTTC
TRBJ1-6,TRBV18,once,NA,CASSPSGSNSPLHF,TGTGCCAGCTCACCATCTGGCAGTAATTCACCCCTCCACTTT
TRBJ1-2,TRBV10-2,NA,TRBD1,CASSESIVGGANGYTF,TGCGCCAGCAGTGAGTCGATAGTAGGGGGCGCGAATGGCTACACCTTC
TRBJ1-4,TRBV19,NA,TRBD1,CASSRQGINEKLFF,TGTGCCAGTAGTCGACAGGGAATTAATGAAAAACTGTTTTTT
TRBJ1-1,TRBV6-5,NA,NA,CASSFRQDFYTEAFF,TGTGCCAGCAGTTTTCGACAGGACTTTTACACTGAAGCTTTCTTT
TRBJ2-3,TRBV10-3,NA,TRBD2,CAISERASGALERDTQYF,TGTGCCATCAGTGAGAGGGCTAGCGGGGCCCTGGAGAGAGATACGCAGTATTTT
TRBJ2-7,TRBV7-6,NA,NA,CTSSWGNEQYF,TGTACCAGCAGCTGGGGCAACGAGCAGTACTTC
TRBJ2-1,TRBV28,NA,TRBD2,CASSSPGTSVGEQFF,TGTGCCAGCAGCAGCCCCGGGACTAGCGTGGGTGAGCAGTTCTTC
TRBJ2-5,TRBV27,NA,TRBD1,CASSLTGMEETQYF,TGTGCCAGCAGTTTGACAGGGATGGAGGAGACCCAGTACTTC
TRBJ1-2,TRBV16,NA,NA,CASSPTTPEGGYTF,TGTGCCAGCAGCCCTACAACACCCGAGGGAGGCTACACCTTC
TRBJ1-1,TRBV6-6,NA,TRBD1,CASSRQDPQGAKTEAFF,TGTGCCAGCAGTCGACAAGACCCCCAGGGGGCGAAAACTGAAGCTTTCTTT
TRBJ2-3,TRBV9,NA,NA,CASSVVGRAPDTQYF,TGTGCCAGCAGCGTAGTGGGCAGGGCCCCAGATACGCAGTATTTT
TRBJ2-5,TRBV7-2,NA,NA,CASSLRTVQETQYF,TGTGCCAGCAGCCTCCGGACTGTTCAAGAGACCCAGTACTTC
TRBJ2-1,TRBV7-2,NA,TRBD2,CASSLEWRGYQYNEQFF,TGTGCCAGCAGCTTAGAATGGCGGGGGTACCAGTACAATGAGCAGTTCTTC
TRBJ2-1,TRBV6-5,NA,NA,CASSRGQSSYNEQFF,TGTGCCAGCAGTCGCGGACAGAGCTCCTACAATGAGCAGTTCTTC
TRBJ2-1,TRBV2,NA,NA,CASRETGINEQFF,TGTGCCAGCAGGGAAACAGGGATAAATGAGCAGTTCTTC
TRBJ2-7,TRBV25-1,NA,TRBD1,CASSSTGVYEQYF,TGTGCCAGCAGCAGTACAGGGGTATACGAGCAGTACTTC
TRBJ1-4,TRBV5-6,NA,TRBD1,CASSFGRGREKLFF,TGTGCCAGCAGCTTTGGCAGGGGGAGGGAAAAACTGTTTTTT
TRBJ2-6,TRBV5-8,NA,TRBD1,CQGRDRGTVSGANVLTF,TGTCAAGGCCGGGACAGGGGAACAGTCTCTGGGGCCAACGTCCTGACTTTC
TRBJ2-2,TRBV5-1,once,TRBD1,CASSQRTGGAGELFF,TGCGCCAGCAGCCAAAGGACAGGGGGCGCCGGGGAGCTGTTTTTT
TRBJ2-7,TRBV29-1,NA,NA,CSVVAGGHYEQYF,TGCAGCGTTGTGGCCGGGGGTCACTACGAGCAGTACTTC
TRBJ1-3,TRBV20-1,NA,NA,CSAPFGNTIYF,TGCAGTGCTCCCTTCGGAAACACCATATATTTT
TRBJ1-6,TRBV7-2,once,TRBD1,CASNQQGASGSPLHF,TGTGCCAGCAACCAGCAGGGGGCGAGTGGTTCACCCCTCCACTTT
TRBJ1-1,TRBV5-1,NA,NA,CASSLEFAAEAFF,TGCGCCAGCAGCTTGGAATTCGCGGCTGAAGCTTTCTTT
TRBJ1-2,TRBV4-3,NA,NA,CASSQASGGSSYGYTF,TGCGCCAGCAGCCAAGCCTCGGGGGGTTCTAGCTATGGCTACACCTTC
TRBJ2-7,TRBV7-2,NA,TRBD2,CASSPRNSGGLYEQYF,TGTGCCAGCAGCCCGCGGAATAGCGGGGGCCTCTACGAGCAGTACTTC
TRBJ2-3,TRBV5-1,NA,NA,CASSPLGGQVTDTQYF,TGCGCCAGCAGCCCATTAGGAGGTCAAGTCACAGATACGCAGTATTTT
TRBJ2-7,TRBV2,NA,TRBD1,CASGDSYEQYF,TGTGCCAGCGGGGACAGCTACGAGCAGTACTTC
TRBJ1-2,TRBV24-1,once,TRBD1,CATSDDRGRDYGYTF,TGTGCCACCAGTGATGACAGGGGGCGTGACTATGGCTACACCTTC
TRBJ2-3,TRBV7-7,NA,TRBD1,CASSSGTGGADTQYF,TGTGCCAGCAGCTCCGGGACAGGGGGGGCAGATACGCAGTATTTT
TRBJ1-2,TRBV12-3/TRBV12-4,NA,NA,CASSLGDTYGYTF,TGTGCCAGCAGTTTAGGGGACACCTATGGCTACACCTTC
TRBJ1-6,TRBV18,NA,TRBD1,CASSPVNTQGASPLHF,TGTGCCAGCTCACCAGTCAACACACAGGGGGCCTCACCCCTCCACTTT
TRBJ1-2,TRBV5-1,NA,TRBD1,CASSLEVGTGNYGYTF,TGCGCCAGCAGCTTGGAGGTCGGGACAGGGAACTATGGCTACACCTTC
TRBJ2-2,TRBV30,NA,NA,CAWRWGANTGELFF,TGTGCCTGGAGGTGGGGGGCGAACACCGGGGAGCTGTTTTTT
TRBJ1-5,TRBV4-3,NA,NA,CASSQGIGVQPQHF,TGCGCCAGCAGCCAAGGTATAGGGGTTCAGCCCCAGCATTTT
TRBJ2-5,TRBV11-2,NA,TRBD2,CASSSISWRSGRAWETQYF,TGTGCCAGCAGCTCAATCTCATGGCGGAGCGGGAGGGCCTGGGAGACCCAGTACTTC
TRBJ1-1,TRBV10-2,NA,NA,CASSETRGRNYEAFF,TGCGCCAGCAGTGAGACCAGGGGCCGAAACTATGAAGCTTTCTTT
TRBJ1-5,TRBV19,once,NA,CASTLEVGYNQPQHF,TGTGCCAGTACCCTAGAGGTGGGTTACAATCAGCCCCAGCATTTT
TRBJ2-7,TRBV7-2,few,TRBD2,CASSRDAAGAYEQYF,TGTGCCAGCAGCCGCGACGCGGCGGGGGCCTACGAGCAGTACTTC
TRBJ1-5,TRBV11-2,NA,NA,CASSTWGGIGGNQPQHF,TGTGCCAGCAGCACCTGGGGAGGAATAGGCGGCAATCAGCCCCAGCATTTT
TRBJ1-3,TRBV21-1,NA,NA,CANSKGLRGNTIYF,TGTGCCAACTCAAAGGGGCTAAGAGGAAACACCATATATTTT
TRBJ2-7,TRBV27,NA,TRBD2,CASSLFSAGDHEQYF,TGTGCCAGCAGTTTGTTTTCGGCGGGAGACCACGAGCAGTACTTC
TRBJ2-3,TRBV10-2,NA,TRBD2,CARGPSGRGGTDTQYF,TGCGCCAGAGGGCCTAGCGGGAGAGGGGGCACAGATACGCAGTATTTT
TRBJ1-2,TRBV6-2/TRBV6-3,NA,TRBD1,CASSPLPGQGRDGYTF,TGTGCCAGCAGTCCCCTCCCGGGACAGGGGAGAGATGGCTACACCTTC
TRBJ2-2,TRBV10-2,NA,TRBD2,CASSEVGGGANTGELFF,TGCGCCAGCAGTGAAGTCGGCGGGGGGGCGAACACCGGGGAGCTGTTTTTT
TRBJ2-2,TRBV4-2,NA,TRBD2,CASSQESLAGGIGELFF,TGTGCCAGCAGCCAAGAATCACTAGCGGGGGGGATCGGGGAGCTGTTTTTT
TRBJ2-5,TRBV24-1,NA,NA,CATSDFVRGWETQYF,TGTGCCACCAGTGATTTTGTCAGGGGCTGGGAGACCCAGTACTTC
TRBJ2-1,TRBV20-1,NA,NA,CSASYGAPGKGYEQFF,TGCAGTGCTAGTTACGGTGCCCCAGGCAAAGGCTATGAGCAGTTCTTC